This TCR beta chain originates from a study of T cell responses to AZD1222 COVID-19 vaccine. About this clone: Its antigen is unidentified.

Study-wide points: Targets within unmutated variant regions were reportedly found for nearly half of spike-specific TCRs. Donors in the cohort were predominantly white British and more often female, and clonal diversity was possibly underestimated. Repertoires were collected only later (after the peak T cell response had occurred). When two AZD1222 doses had been given, Spike-specific TCR breadth and depth rose.

Produced via immunoSEQ multiplex PCR; TCRdb's table is partial and in-frame only. Of about 160,000 clones in the sample, more than 80% were seen once. The receptor was isolated from an adult in good health. This specimen was peripheral blood, taken on day 0 of AZD1222 vaccination.

CDR3 bases: TGTGCCAGCCGTCAAGCGGGGGGCTCTGTTAGCAATCAGCCCCAGCATTTT. It translates to CASRQAGGSVSNQPQHF. The genes are TRBV28 and TRBJ1-5, with D possibly TRBD1 on 6 matching bases. In germline, CDR1 is MDHEN, CDR2 SYDVKM. Trimming took 8 bases from V and 0 from J, leaving 20 bases between them. The CDR3 runs 17 residues.